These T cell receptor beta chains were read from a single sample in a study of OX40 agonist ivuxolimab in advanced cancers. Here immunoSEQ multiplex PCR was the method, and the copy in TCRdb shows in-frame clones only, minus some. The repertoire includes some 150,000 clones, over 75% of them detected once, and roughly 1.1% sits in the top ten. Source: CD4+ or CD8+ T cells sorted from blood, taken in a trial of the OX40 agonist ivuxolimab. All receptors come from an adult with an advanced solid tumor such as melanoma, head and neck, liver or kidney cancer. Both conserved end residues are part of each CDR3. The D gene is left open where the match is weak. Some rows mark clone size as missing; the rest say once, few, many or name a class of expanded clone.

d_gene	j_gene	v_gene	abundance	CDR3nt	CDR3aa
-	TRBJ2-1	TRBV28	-	TGTGCCAGCAGTTTATTGGGTATTCTGCACAATGAGCAGTTCTTC	CASSLLGILHNEQFF
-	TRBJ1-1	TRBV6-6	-	TGTGCCAGCAGAGACGCCGCACAGGGAAGTAATACTGAAGCTTTCTTT	CASRDAAQGSNTEAFF
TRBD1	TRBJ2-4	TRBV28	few	TGTGCCAGCAGTGGACAGGGGGAGGCCAAAAACATTCAGTACTTC	CASSGQGEAKNIQYF
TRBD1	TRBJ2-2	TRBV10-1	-	TGCGCCAGTCGGACAGGGATGAACACCGGGGAGCTGTTTTTT	CASRTGMNTGELFF
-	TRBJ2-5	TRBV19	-	TGTGCCAGTCGACCCCGGGGGCAAGAGACCCAGTACTTC	CASRPRGQETQYF
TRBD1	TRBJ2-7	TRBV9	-	TGTGCCAGCAGCCCCCATAGACAGGGGCCCTACGAGCAGTACTTC	CASSPHRQGPYEQYF
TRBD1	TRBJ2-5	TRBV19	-	TGTGCCAGTAATCGGGGACAGGGAGAGACCCAGTACTTC	CASNRGQGETQYF
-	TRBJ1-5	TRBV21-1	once	TGTGCCAGCAGACAGGGGGCTCATCAGCCCCAGCATTTT	CASRQGAHQPQHF
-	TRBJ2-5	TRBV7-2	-	TGTGCCAGCAGCTTAGCGCGCGGTCAAGAGACCCAGTACTTC	CASSLARGQETQYF
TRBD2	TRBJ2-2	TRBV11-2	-	TGTGCCAGCAGCCCACGCCAGAAGCGGGAGGGCGGGGAGCTGTTTTTT	CASSPRQKREGGELFF
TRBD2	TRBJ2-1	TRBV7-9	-	TGTGCCAGCAGCTTGCTGGGACTAGCTTTCACTGAGCAGTTCTTC	CASSLLGLAFTEQFF
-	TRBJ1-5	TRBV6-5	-	TGTGCCAGCAGGAGGACAGTTAGCAATCAGCCCCAGCATTTT	CASRRTVSNQPQHF
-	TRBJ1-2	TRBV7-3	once	TGTGCCAGCAGCCACCACTACACAGGCAAGGGAAGTGGCTACACCTTC	CASSHHYTGKGSGYTF
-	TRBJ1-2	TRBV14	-	TGTGCCAGCAGCCAAGAAAGGCTGCCGGCGAGGGGCTACACCTTC	CASSQERLPARGYTF
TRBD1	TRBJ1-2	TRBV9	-	TGTGCCAGCAGCGTAGACGGGGCCGGGGACAGTTCTAACTATGGCTACACCTTC	CASSVDGAGDSSNYGYTF
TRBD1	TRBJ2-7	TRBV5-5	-	TGTGCCAGCAGCTTGGGACAGGGTTTCTGGTACGAGCAGTACTTC	CASSLGQGFWYEQYF
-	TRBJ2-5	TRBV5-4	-	TGTGCCAGCAGCCCGAGTGTAGGACCACAAGAGACCCAGTACTTC	CASSPSVGPQETQYF
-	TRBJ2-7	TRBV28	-	TGTGCCAGCAGTCGTCCCGGGACAAACTCCTACGAGCAGTACTTC	CASSRPGTNSYEQYF
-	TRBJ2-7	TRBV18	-	TGTGCCAGCTCACCCGAGCGGGCTGTCGGGCAGTACTTC	CASSPERAVGQYF
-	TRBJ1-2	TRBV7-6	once	TGTGCCAGCAGCTTAGGGGGTCGGACGAGCTATGGCTACACCTTC	CASSLGGRTSYGYTF
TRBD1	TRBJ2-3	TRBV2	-	TGTGCCAGCAGTACGACAGGGGAGGCAGATACGCAGTATTTT	CASSTTGEADTQYF
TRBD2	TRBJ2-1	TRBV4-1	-	TGCGCCAGCAGCCATCCCTCACTAGCGGATCGCTACAATGAGCAGTTCTTC	CASSHPSLADRYNEQFF
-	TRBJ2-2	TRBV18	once	TGTGCCAGCTCACCGACGGTTTCGAACACCGGGGAGCTGTTTTTT	CASSPTVSNTGELFF
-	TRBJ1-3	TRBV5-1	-	TGCGCCAGCAGCTTGGGCCCGGGGACTGGAAACACCATATATTTT	CASSLGPGTGNTIYF
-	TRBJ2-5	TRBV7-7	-	TGTGCTAGCAGCTTCGGAGGGGGGGGAGAGACCCAGTACTTC	CASSFGGGGETQYF
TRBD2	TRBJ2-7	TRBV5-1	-	TGCGCCAGCAGCTTATTCAGCGGGGGTACCTACGAGCAGTACTTC	CASSLFSGGTYEQYF
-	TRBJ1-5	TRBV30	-	TGTGCCTGGAGTAAGGGGGTTCTTAGCAATCAGCCCCAGCATTTT	CAWSKGVLSNQPQHF
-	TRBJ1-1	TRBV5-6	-	TGTGCCAGCAGCCTCGTCCGGAACACTGAAGCTTTCTTT	CASSLVRNTEAFF
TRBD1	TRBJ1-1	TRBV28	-	TGTGCCACCGCTTTAGGGGGCCGTGGCGACACTGAAGCTTTCTTT	CATALGGRGDTEAFF
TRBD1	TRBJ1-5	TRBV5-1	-	TGCGCCAGCAGCCCCCACAGGGGTAGCAATCAGCCCCAGCATTTT	CASSPHRGSNQPQHF
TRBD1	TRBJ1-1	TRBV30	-	TGTGCCTGGGGGACAGGGGACACTGAAGCTTTCTTT	CAWGTGDTEAFF
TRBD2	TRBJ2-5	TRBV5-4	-	TGTGCCAGCAGCGCCGACCGGGGGGTCCAAGAGACCCAGTACTTC	CASSADRGVQETQYF
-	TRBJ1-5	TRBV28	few	TGTGCCAGCAGCAGGCAGGGCAATCAGCCCCAGCATTTT	CASSRQGNQPQHF
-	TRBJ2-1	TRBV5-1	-	TGCGCCAGCAGCTTCAAGGGGGGCGACAGTGAGCAGTTCTTC	CASSFKGGDSEQFF
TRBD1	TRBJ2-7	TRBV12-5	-	TGTGCTAGTGGTTTGGGTCCCGGGACAGGGGAAGGCGAGCAGTACTTC	CASGLGPGTGEGEQYF
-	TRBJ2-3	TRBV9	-	TGTGCCAGCAGCCCCTCGATAGATACGCAGTATTTT	CASSPSIDTQYF
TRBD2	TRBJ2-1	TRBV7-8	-	TGTGCCAGCAGCTTAGAACGCGGGAGTTACAATGAGCAGTTCTTC	CASSLERGSYNEQFF
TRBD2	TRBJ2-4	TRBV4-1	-	TGCGCCAGCAGCCAAGCCAGACTAGCGGGAGGTCTAGGAGCCAAAAACATTCAGTACTTC	CASSQARLAGGLGAKNIQYF
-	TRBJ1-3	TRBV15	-	TGTGCCACCAGCCTCCCCGGGACAACTCTGAGAAACACCATATATTTT	CATSLPGTTLRNTIYF
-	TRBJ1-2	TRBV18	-	TGTGCCAGCTCACCAGTCGGGGAGCGCTATGGCTACACCTTC	CASSPVGERYGYTF
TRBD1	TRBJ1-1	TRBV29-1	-	TGCAGCGTGGGACAGGCGACGGCTTTCTTT	CSVGQATAFF
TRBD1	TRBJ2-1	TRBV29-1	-	TGCAGCGTGGGACAGCACAATGAGCAGTTCTTC	CSVGQHNEQFF
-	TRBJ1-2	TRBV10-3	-	TGTGCCATCAGTGTTACCCCAGGGAGGAAAGGCTACACCTTC	CAISVTPGRKGYTF
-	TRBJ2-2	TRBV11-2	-	TGTGCCAGCAGCTTATTACAGTTTGGCACCGGGGAGCTGTTTTTT	CASSLLQFGTGELFF
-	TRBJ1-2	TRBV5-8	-	TGTGCCAGCAGCTACCGACAAGGAGGAGGCTACACCTTC	CASSYRQGGGYTF
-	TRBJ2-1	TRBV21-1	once	TGTGCCAGCAGCAAAGCGCGGGAACCCATACCGGGTGAGCAGTTCTTC	CASSKAREPIPGEQFF
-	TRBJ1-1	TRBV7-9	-	TGTGCCAGCAGTATCGGACAGACGGACACTGAAGCTTTCTTT	CASSIGQTDTEAFF
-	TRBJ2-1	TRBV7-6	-	TGTGCCAGCAGCCCTACCTCCCAGGGTGTGAGCTCCTACAATGAGCAGTTCTTC	CASSPTSQGVSSYNEQFF
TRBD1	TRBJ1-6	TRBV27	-	TGTGCCAGCAGTTCGGACAGGGCGGAATCACCCCTCCACTTT	CASSSDRAESPLHF
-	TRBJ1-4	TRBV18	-	TGTGCCAGCTCACCACCGATAGGGAGGGAAAATGAAAAACTGTTTTTT	CASSPPIGRENEKLFF
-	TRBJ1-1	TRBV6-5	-	TGTGCCAGCAGTTACGCGCCTTTCATGAACACTGAAGCTTTCTTT	CASSYAPFMNTEAFF
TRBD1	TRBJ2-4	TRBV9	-	TGTGCCAGCAGCTTCAACGACGGATGGGACAGGAGGAACATTCAGTACTTC	CASSFNDGWDRRNIQYF